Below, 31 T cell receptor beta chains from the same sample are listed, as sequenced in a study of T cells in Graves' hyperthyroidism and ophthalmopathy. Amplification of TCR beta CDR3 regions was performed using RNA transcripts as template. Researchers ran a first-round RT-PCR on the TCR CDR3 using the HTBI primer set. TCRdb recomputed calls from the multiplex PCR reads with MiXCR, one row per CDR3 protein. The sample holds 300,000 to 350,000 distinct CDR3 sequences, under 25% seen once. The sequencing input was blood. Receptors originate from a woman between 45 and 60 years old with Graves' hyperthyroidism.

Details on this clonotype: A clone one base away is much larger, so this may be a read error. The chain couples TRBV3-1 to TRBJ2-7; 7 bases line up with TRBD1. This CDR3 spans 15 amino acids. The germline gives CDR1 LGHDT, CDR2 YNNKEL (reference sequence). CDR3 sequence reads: CAGSHSGTATQEQYF. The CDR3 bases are TGTGCCGGCAGCCATTCCGGGACAGCCACTCAGGAGCAGTACTTC.

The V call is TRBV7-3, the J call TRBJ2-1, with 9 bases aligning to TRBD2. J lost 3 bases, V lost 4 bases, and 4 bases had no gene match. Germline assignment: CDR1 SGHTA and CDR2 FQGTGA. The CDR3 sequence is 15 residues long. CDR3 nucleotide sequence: TGTGCCAGCAGCTCTGGACTAGCGAACTACAATGAGCAGTTCTTC. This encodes CASSSGLANYNEQFF. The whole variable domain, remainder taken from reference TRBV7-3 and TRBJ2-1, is GAGVSQTPSNKVTEKGKYVELRCDPISGHTALYWYRQSLGQGPEFLIYFQGTGAADDSGLPNDRFFAVRPEGSVSTLKIQRTERGDSAVYLCASSSGLANYNEQFFGPGTRLTVL.

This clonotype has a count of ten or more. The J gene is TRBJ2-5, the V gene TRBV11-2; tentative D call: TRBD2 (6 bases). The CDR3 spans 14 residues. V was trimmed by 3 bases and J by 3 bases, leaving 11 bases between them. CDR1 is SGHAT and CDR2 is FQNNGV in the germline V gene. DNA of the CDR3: TGTGCCAGCAGCTTTCGGGGACTCGAAGAGACCCAGTACTTC. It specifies CASSFRGLEETQYF.

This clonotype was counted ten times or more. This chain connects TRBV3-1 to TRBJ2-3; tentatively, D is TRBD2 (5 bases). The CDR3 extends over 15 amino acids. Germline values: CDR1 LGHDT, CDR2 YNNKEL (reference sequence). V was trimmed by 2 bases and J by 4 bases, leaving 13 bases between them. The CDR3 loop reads CASSQLASGPDTQYF. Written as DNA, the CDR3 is TGTGCCAGCAGCCAACTAGCTTCGGGCCCAGATACGCAGTATTTT.

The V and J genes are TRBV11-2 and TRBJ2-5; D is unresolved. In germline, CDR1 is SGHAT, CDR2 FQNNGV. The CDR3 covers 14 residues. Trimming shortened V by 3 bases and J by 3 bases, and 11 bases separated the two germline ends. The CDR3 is CASSFNTAKETQYF. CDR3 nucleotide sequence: TGTGCCAGCAGCTTTAATACGGCAAAAGAGACCCAGTACTTC. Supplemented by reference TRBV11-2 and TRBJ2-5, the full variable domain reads EAGVAQSPRYKIIEKRQSVAFWCNPISGHATLYWYQQILGQGPKLLIQFQNNGVVDDSQLPKDRFSAERLKGVDSTLKIQPAKLEDSAVYLCASSFNTAKETQYFGPGTRLLVL.

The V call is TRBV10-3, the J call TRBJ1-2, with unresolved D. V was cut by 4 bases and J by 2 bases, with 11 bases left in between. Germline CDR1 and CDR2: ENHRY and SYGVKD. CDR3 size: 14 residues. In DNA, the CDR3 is TGTGCCATCAGTGCGGGCAGCCCAAACTATGGCTACACCTTC. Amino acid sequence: CAISAGSPNYGYTF.

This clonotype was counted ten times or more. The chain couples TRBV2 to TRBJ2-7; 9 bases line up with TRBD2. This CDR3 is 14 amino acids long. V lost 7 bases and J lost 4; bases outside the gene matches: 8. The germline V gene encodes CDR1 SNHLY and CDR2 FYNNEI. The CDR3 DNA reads TGTGCCAGCACGCGGGGCGGGAGGGGATACGAGCAGTACTTC. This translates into CASTRGGRGYEQYF. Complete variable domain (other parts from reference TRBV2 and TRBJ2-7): EPEVTQTPSHQVTQMGQEVILRCVPISNHLYFYWYRQILGQKVEFLVSFYNNEISEKSEIFDDQFSVERPDGSNFTLKIRSTKLEDSAMYFCASTRGGRGYEQYFGPGTRLTVT.

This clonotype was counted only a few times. CDR3 nucleotides: TGTGCCAGCAGCCGCAGGGCCTCCTCTGGAAACACCATATATTTT. Translation gives CASSRRASSGNTIYF. V gene TRBV28 combines with J gene TRBJ1-3; D might be TRBD1 (5 bases). The CDR3 length is 15 residues. The germline V gene encodes CDR1 MDHEN and CDR2 SYDVKM. Trimming pared 6 bases from V and 0 bases from J, leaving 12 bases between.

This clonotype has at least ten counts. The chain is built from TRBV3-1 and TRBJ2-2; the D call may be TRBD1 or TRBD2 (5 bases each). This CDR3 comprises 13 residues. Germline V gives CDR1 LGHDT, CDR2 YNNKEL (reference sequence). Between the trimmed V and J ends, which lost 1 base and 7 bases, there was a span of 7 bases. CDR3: CASSQGGNGELFF. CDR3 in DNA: TGTGCCAGCAGCCAAGGGGGGAACGGGGAGCTGTTTTTT.

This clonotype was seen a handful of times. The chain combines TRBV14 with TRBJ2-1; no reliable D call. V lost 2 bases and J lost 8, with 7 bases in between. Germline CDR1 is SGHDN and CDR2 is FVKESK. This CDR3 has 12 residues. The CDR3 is CASSQSVHEQFF. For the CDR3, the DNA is TGTGCCAGCAGCCAATCCGTACATGAGCAGTTCTTC.

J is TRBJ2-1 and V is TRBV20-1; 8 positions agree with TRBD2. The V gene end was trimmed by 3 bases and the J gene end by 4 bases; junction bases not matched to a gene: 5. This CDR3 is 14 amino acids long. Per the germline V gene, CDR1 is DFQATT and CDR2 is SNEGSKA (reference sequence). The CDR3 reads CSASGRASYNEQFF. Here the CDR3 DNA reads TGCAGTGCTAGCGGGAGGGCCTCTTACAATGAGCAGTTCTTC.

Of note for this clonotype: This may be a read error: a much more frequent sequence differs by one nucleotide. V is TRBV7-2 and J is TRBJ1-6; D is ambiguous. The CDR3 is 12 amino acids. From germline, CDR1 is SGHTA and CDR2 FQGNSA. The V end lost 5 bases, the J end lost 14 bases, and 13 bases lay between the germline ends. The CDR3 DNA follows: TGTGCCAGCAGCCTTTCGACGCAGGCCCTCCACTTT. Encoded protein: CASSLSTQALHF.

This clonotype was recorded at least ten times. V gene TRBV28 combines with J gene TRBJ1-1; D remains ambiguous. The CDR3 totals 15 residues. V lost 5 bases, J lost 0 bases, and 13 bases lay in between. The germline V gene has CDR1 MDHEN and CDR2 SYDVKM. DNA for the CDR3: TGTGCCAGCAGTCAACTCCCTGGACTGAACACTGAAGCTTTCTTT. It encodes CASSQLPGLNTEAFF. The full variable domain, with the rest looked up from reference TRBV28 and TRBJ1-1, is DVKVTQSSRYLVKRTGEKVFLECVQDMDHENMFWYRQDPGLGLRLIYFSYDVKMKEKGDIPEGYSVSREKKERFSLILESASTNQTSMYLCASSQLPGLNTEAFFGQGTRLTVV.

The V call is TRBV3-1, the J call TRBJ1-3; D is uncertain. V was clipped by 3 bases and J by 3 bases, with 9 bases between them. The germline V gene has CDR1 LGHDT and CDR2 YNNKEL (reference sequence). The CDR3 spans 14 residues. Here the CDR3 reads CASSHGSVGNTIYF. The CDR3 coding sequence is TGTGCCAGCAGCCACGGGAGCGTTGGAAACACCATATATTTT.

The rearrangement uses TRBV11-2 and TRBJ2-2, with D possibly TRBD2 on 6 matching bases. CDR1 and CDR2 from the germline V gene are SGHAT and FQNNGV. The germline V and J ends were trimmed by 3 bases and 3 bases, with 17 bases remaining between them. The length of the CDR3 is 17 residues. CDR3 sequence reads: CASSFPPREDYTGELFF. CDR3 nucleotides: TGTGCCAGCAGCTTCCCCCCTAGGGAGGACTACACCGGGGAGCTGTTTTTT.

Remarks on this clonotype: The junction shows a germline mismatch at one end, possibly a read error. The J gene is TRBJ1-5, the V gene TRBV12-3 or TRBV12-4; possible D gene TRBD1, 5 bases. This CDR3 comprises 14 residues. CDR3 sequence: CAGSLEGSNQPQHF. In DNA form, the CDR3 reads TGTGCCGGCAGTTTAGAGGGGAGCAATCAGCCCCAGCATTTT.

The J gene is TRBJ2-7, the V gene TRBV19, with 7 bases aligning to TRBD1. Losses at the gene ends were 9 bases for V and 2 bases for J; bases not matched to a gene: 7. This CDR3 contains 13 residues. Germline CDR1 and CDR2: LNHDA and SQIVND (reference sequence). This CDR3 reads CASQTGRPYEQYF. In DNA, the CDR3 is TGTGCCAGCCAGACAGGGCGCCCCTACGAGCAGTACTTC.

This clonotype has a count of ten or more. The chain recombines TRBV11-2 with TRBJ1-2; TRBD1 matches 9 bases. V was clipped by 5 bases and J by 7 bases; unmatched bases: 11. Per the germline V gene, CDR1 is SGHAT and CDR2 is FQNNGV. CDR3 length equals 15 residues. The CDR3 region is CASSHNRGLIPGYTF. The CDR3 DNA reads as TGTGCCAGCAGCCATAACAGGGGGCTGATTCCTGGCTACACCTTC. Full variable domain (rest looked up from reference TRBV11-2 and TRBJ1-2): EAGVAQSPRYKIIEKRQSVAFWCNPISGHATLYWYQQILGQGPKLLIQFQNNGVVDDSQLPKDRFSAERLKGVDSTLKIQPAKLEDSAVYLCASSHNRGLIPGYTFGSGTRLTVV.

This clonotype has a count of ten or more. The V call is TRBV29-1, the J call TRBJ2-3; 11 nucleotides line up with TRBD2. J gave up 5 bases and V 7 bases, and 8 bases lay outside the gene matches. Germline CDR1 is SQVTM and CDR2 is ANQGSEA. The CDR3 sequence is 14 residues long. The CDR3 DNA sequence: TGCAGCGCCCGTAGCGGGAGGGCCGGAGATACGCAGTATTTT. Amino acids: CSARSGRAGDTQYF.

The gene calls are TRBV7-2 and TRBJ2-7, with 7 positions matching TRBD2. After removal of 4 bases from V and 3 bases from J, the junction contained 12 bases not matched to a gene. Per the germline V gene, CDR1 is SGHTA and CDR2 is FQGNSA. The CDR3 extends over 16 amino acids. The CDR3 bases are TGTGCCAGCAGCTCACCTACTAGCGCAAGGGTCTACGAGCAGTACTTC. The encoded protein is CASSSPTSARVYEQYF.

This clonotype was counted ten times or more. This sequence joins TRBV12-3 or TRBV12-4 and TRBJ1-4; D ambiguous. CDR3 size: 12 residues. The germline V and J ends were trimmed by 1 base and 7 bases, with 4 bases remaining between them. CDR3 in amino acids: CASSLEGEKLFF. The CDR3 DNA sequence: TGTGCCAGCAGTTTAGAGGGTGAAAAACTGTTTTTT.

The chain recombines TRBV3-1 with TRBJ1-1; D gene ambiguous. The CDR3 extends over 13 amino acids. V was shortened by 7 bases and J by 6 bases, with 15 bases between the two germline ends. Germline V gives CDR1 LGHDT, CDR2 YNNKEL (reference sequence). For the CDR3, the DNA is TGTGCCAGCACCTCTGAAGGCTCCCCTGAAGCTTTCTTT. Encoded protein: CASTSEGSPEAFF.

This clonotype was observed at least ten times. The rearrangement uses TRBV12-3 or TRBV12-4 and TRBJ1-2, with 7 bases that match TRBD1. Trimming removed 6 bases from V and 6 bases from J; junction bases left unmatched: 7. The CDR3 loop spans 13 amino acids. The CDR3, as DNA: TGTGCCAGCAGCTCAGACAGGGACAATGGCTACACCTTC. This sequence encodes CASSSDRDNGYTF.

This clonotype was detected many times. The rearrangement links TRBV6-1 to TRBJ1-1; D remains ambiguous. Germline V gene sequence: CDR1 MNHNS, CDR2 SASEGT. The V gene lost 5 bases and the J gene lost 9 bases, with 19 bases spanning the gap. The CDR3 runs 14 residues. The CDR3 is CASSYKVGSPKAFF. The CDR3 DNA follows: TGTGCCAGCAGTTATAAAGTAGGCAGCCCCAAAGCTTTCTTT.

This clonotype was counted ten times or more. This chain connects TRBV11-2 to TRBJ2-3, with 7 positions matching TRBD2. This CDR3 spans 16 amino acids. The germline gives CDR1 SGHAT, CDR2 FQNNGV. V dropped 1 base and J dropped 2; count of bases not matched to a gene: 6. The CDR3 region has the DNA TGTGCCAGCAGCTTAGCGGGGAGGGGACTCACAGATACGCAGTATTTT. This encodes CASSLAGRGLTDTQYF.

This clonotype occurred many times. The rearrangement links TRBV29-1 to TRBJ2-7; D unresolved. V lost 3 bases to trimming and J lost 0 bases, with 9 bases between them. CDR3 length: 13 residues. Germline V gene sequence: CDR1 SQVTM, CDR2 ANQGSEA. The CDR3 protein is CSVELVSSYEQYF. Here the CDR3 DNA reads TGCAGCGTTGAGCTGGTAAGCTCCTACGAGCAGTACTTC.

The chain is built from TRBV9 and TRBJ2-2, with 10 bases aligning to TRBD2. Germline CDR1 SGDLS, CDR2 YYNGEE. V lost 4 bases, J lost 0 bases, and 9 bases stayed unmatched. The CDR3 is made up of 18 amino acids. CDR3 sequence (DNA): TGTGCCAGCAGCATTAGAGCGGGAGGGGGAACGAACACCGGGGAGCTGTTTTTT. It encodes CASSIRAGGGTNTGELFF.

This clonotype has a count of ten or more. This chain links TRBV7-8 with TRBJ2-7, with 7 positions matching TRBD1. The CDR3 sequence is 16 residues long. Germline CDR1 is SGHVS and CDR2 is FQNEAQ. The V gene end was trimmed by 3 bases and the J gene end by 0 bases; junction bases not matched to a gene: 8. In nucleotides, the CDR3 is TGTGCCAGCAGCTTCCCCCGGGACAGTTACTCCTACGAGCAGTACTTC. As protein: CASSFPRDSYSYEQYF.

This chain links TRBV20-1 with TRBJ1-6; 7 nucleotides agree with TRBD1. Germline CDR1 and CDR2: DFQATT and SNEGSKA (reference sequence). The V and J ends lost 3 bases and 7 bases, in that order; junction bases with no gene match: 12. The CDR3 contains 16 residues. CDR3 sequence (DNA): TGCAGTGCTAGTGACCAGGGGGGGATTGGAAATTCACCCCTCCACTTT. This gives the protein CSASDQGGIGNSPLHF.

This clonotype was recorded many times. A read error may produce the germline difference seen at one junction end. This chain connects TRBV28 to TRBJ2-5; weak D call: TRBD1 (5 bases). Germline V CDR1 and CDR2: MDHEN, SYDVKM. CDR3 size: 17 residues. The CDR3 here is CASTLLKKGRAQETQYF. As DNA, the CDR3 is TGTGCCAGCACTTTACTAAAAAAAGGCAGGGCCCAAGAGACCCAGTACTTC. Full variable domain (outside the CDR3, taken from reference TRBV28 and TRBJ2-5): DVKVTQSSRYLVKRTGEKVFLECVQDMDHENMFWYRQDPGLGLRLIYFSYDVKMKEKGDIPEGYSVSREKKERFSLILESASTNQTSMYLCASTLLKKGRAQETQYFGPGTRLLVL.

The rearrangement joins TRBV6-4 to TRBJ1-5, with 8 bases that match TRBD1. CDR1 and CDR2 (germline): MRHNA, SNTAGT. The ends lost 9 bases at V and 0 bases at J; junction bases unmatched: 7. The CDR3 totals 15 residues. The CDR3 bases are TGTGCCAGAAAGACAGGGGTCCTTAGCAATCAGCCCCAGCATTTT. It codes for CARKTGVLSNQPQHF.